Sequencing of this TCR beta chain was carried out in a study of beta chain features in type 1 diabetes. Of the isolated RNA, all was reverse transcribed, and so the sequenced material was expressed TCRB transcripts. Stem cell-like memory T cell samples came in at an average of about 1 million reads. Only in-frame clones appear in the TCRdb table, and some are missing; sequencing was by immunoSEQ multiplex PCR. The sample consists of over 15,000 clones, 50% of them appearing once. The source of this sequence is a man between 18 and 35 years old in good health. Sequenced sample: stem cell memory CD4+ T cells from blood.

Here the CDR3 DNA reads TGTGCTAGTGGTGTTTGGCGAACAGGGGGTTCGGGAGAGACCCAGTACTTC. Translating gives CASGVWRTGGSGETQYF. The chain has TRBV12-5 and TRBJ2-5, with 8 bases fitting TRBD1. The CDR3 sequence is 17 residues long. CDR1 and CDR2 from the germline V gene are LGHNT and FRNRAP. Germline trimming cut 5 bases from V and 4 bases from J; bases unmatched to any gene: 15.